These 12 T cell receptor beta chains came from one sample sequenced in a study of OX40 agonist ivuxolimab in advanced cancers. Produced via immunoSEQ multiplex PCR; TCRdb's table is partial and in-frame only. Of about 67,000 clones listed, 65% to 85% are singletons. The input for sequencing was CD4+ or CD8+ T cells sorted from blood, taken in a trial of the OX40 agonist ivuxolimab. All receptors come from an adult with an advanced solid tumor such as melanoma, head and neck, liver or kidney cancer.

The V call is TRBV7-2, the J call TRBJ2-7; no firm D call. V lost 2 bases, J lost 4 bases, and 3 bases lay in between. The germline V gene has CDR1 SGHTA and CDR2 FQGNSA. The CDR3 covers 11 residues. This CDR3 reads CASSLRYEQYF. CDR3 in DNA: TGTGCCAGCAGCTTACGGTACGAGCAGTACTTC.

This clone came up a few times. The V call is TRBV6-5, the J call TRBJ1-2; 9 bases line up with TRBD1. The CDR3 is 15 amino acids. Trimming took 6 bases from V and 4 from J; bases not matched to a gene: 9. Germline V lookup: CDR1 MNHEY, CDR2 SVGAGI. CDR3 region: CASRTTGQGSYGYTF. DNA of the CDR3: TGTGCCAGCAGGACAACGGGACAGGGTTCCTATGGCTACACCTTC.

The chain recombines TRBV5-1 with TRBJ2-3; D uncertain. CDR1 SGHRS and CDR2 YFSETQ come from the germline V gene. Trimming took 5 bases from V and 3 from J, leaving 7 bases between them. CDR3 size: 12 residues. The CDR3 here is CASRTSTDTQYF. The CDR3 region has the DNA TGCGCCAGCAGAACCAGTACAGATACGCAGTATTTT.

The V and J genes are TRBV6-1 and TRBJ2-7; 10 nucleotides align to TRBD2. CDR3 size: 14 residues. Germline CDR1 MNHNS, CDR2 SASEGT. V was pared by 8 bases and J by 0 bases, with 4 bases of the junction left unmatched. CDR3 DNA sequence: TGTGCCAGCCTACTAGCGGGAAGCTCCTACGAGCAGTACTTC. Its protein product is CASLLAGSSYEQYF.

V usage is TRBV9 and J usage is TRBJ2-7, with a possible D match to TRBD1 (5 bases). The V gene's germline CDR1 is SGDLS and CDR2 YYNGEE. This CDR3 contains 13 residues. V lost 3 bases and J lost 2, with 9 bases in between. This CDR3 reads CASSGGDAYEQYF. Here the CDR3 DNA reads TGTGCCAGCAGCGGGGGCGACGCCTACGAGCAGTACTTC.

The chain carries TRBV2 and TRBJ2-3; TRBD2 might be the D (7 bases). CDR1 is SNHLY and CDR2 is FYNNEI in the germline V gene. Between the trimmed V and J ends, which lost 3 bases and 4 bases, there was a span of 14 bases. The length of the CDR3 is 15 residues. CDR3 loop: CASSDDGGAPDTQYF. The CDR3 DNA sequence: TGTGCCAGCAGTGACGATGGGGGGGCCCCAGATACGCAGTATTTT.

In the case of this clone: The junction and the germline gene differ at one end; a read error may be behind it. The chain employs TRBV2 and TRBJ2-3; TRBD2 matches at 9 bases. Germline V gene data show CDR1 as SNHLY and CDR2 as FYNNEI. The CDR3 runs to 16 residues. As DNA, the CDR3 is TGTGCCAGCAGGGAAGGTCCTAGCGGGGGCACAGATACGCAGTATTTT. Its translation is CASREGPSGGTDTQYF.

The V and J genes are TRBV27 and TRBJ2-7; D unresolved. Germline values: CDR1 MNHEY, CDR2 SMNVEV (reference sequence). With 11 bases removed from V and 2 bases from J, the gap between germline ends came to 16 bases. This CDR3 region has 13 residues. The CDR3 nucleotides read TGTGCCGGTAGTTCATCTCGCACCTACGAGCAGTACTTC. Its translation is CAGSSSRTYEQYF.

The chain links TRBV9 to TRBJ2-3; 8 positions match TRBD2. Germline V gene data show CDR1 as SGDLS and CDR2 as YYNGEE. V was clipped by 1 base and J by 4 bases; unmatched bases: 8. The CDR3 consists of 16 residues. The CDR3 loop reads CASSVSGGRLSDTQYF. The CDR3 bases are TGTGCCAGCAGCGTATCGGGGGGGAGACTTTCAGATACGCAGTATTTT.

The J gene is TRBJ2-1, the V gene TRBV5-1, with 8 nucleotides matching TRBD2. The CDR3 extends over 15 amino acids. J was trimmed by 0 bases and V by 4 bases; bases with no gene match: 3. Germline CDR1 is SGHRS and CDR2 is YFSETQ. Here the CDR3 DNA reads TGCGCCAGCAGCCAGGGGACTAGCTCCTACAATGAGCAGTTCTTC. Translation gives CASSQGTSSYNEQFF.

This clone has only a few counts. The V and J genes are TRBV28 and TRBJ2-1, with 11 bases fitting TRBD1. The V gene end was trimmed by 3 bases and the J gene end by 2 bases; junction bases not matched to a gene: 6. The CDR3 runs to 17 residues. Looked up from germline, CDR1 is MDHEN and CDR2 is SYDVKM. The DNA of the CDR3 is TGTGCCAGCAGTTTGGACAGGGGGCCGGGGACCTACAATGAGCAGTTCTTC. This encodes CASSLDRGPGTYNEQFF.

In this sample, this clone turned up a few times. The rearrangement links TRBV2 to TRBJ2-7; a possible D gene is TRBD1 (6 bases). Trimming took 2 bases from V and 5 from J, leaving 13 bases between them. Germline CDR1 is SNHLY and CDR2 is FYNNEI. The CDR3 covers 14 residues. CDR3 amino acids: CASSELRDKDEQYF. Written as DNA, the CDR3 is TGTGCCAGCAGTGAACTCCGGGACAAGGACGAGCAGTACTTC.